This entry concerns a single TCR beta chain. As yet, its antigen is unknown. Every isolated RNA sample was fully reverse transcribed, so sequencing captured expressed TCRB transcripts. Assay used: immunoSEQ multiplex PCR; TCRdb lists only in-frame clones, some missing. The sample records about 130,000 clones, about a tenth being singletons. The data originate from a study of beta chain features in type 1 diabetes. Study-wide results and limits: In patients and controls equally, PCR might favor templates that are shorter. Patients' naive, central memory and regulatory TCRB repertoires appeared more alike than those of healthy donors. Shortening of TCRB CDR3s, moderate but significant, appeared in all four CD4+ subsets of Type 1 diabetes patients.

The CDR3 is 17 amino acids. CDR1 and CDR2 from the germline V gene are SGDLS and YYNGEE. Trimming took 2 bases from V and 3 from J; bases not matched to a gene: 9. The sample comprised central memory CD4+ T cells from blood. The rearrangement joins TRBV9 to TRBJ2-1; 9 bases match TRBD1. The receptor's source is a man between 18 and 29 years old in good health. The CDR3 nucleotides are TGTGCCAGCAGCGTCGGGGGACAGGGTCCCCTCTACAATGAGCAGTTCTTC. Translation: CASSVGGQGPLYNEQFF.